Sequencing of this T cell receptor (beta chain) was carried out in a study of blood T cell repertoires in COVID-19. Study in general: Nucleic acid was either cDNA or gDNA, and it came from T cells, B-cell-depleted T cells, or PBMCs.

Germline lookup yields CDR1 KGHSH and CDR2 LQKENI. V trimming: 6 bases; J trimming: 7 bases; junction bases outside the gene matches: 4. The CDR3 consists of 13 residues. Per the authors' pipeline: From reference gene primer amplification, estimates of nucleated cell counts were derived. Repertoires were generated with immunoSEQ multiplex PCR, while TCRdb's copy carries only in-frame clones and drops some. The V and J calls and the clone size are those of that table, but D and trimming were determined from the DNA. Here the sample spans approximately 150,000 clones, 75% to 90% being singletons. This receptor was taken from a man aged 50-59 years who had recovered from COVID-19. This chain links TRBV18 with TRBJ1-1; 11 bases match TRBD1. Sequenced sample: peripheral blood. CDR3 sequence (DNA): TGTGCCAGCTCTCCGGGACAGGGGGTTGAAGCTTTCTTT. Amino acid sequence: CASSPGQGVEAFF.